This T cell receptor (beta chain) was captured in a study of neurological immune-mediated disorders. Regarding the study as a whole: Expanded clones shared no identical CDR3 amino acid sequences across subjects, which suggested private TCR-beta repertoires in all groups. When the repertoires were grouped phylogenetically, those of 18 of the 34 multiple sclerosis patients came together in a single cluster of related CDR3 sequences, which points to a possible repertoire-level signature.

It was by 5'RACE with 10-nucleotide random UMIs that the cDNA was made. TCRdb analysed the 5' RACE reads with MiXCR anew, one entry per CDR3 protein. The sample shows 50,000 to 70,000 distinct CDR3 sequences, 4.5% of them seen only once. Comment on this clonotype: Its target is not known.

CDR3 size: 15 residues. Germline lookup yields CDR1 MNHNY and CDR2 SVGAGI (reference sequence). V shed 6 bases and J shed 3 bases, with 15 bases lying between them. The TCR sequence derives from a man younger than 40 with multiple sclerosis. Sequences were obtained from PBMCs. This chain connects TRBV6-6 to TRBJ1-5; unclear D gene. The CDR3 nucleotides are TGTGCCAGCAGCCATGGGTCAGGTACCAATCAGCCCCAGCATTTT. This translates into CASSHGSGTNQPQHF.